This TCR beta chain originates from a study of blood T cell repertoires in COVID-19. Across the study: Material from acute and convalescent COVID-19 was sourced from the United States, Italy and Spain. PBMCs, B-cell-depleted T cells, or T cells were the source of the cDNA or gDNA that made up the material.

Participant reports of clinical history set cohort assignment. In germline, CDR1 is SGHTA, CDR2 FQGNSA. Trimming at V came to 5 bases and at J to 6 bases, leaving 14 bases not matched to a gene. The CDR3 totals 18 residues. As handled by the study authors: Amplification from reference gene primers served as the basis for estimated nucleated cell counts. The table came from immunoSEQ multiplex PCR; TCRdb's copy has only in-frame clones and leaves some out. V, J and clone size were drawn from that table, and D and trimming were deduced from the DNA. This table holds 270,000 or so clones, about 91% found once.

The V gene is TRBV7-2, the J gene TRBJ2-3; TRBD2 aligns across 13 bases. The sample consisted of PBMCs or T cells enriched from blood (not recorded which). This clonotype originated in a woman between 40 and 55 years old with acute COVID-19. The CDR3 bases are TGTGCCAGCAGCCCTCTTGTCACTAGCGGGAGGGCGGAGGATACGCAGTATTTT. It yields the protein CASSPLVTSGRAEDTQYF.